Each of the 5 T cell receptor beta chains below was sequenced from the same sample in a study of T cell responses to AZD1222 COVID-19 vaccine. The method was immunoSEQ multiplex PCR; TCRdb's version includes in-frame clones alone and lacks a portion of them. The sample includes about 100,000 clones, about 83% seen only once; the top ten take under 4%. The sequencing here drew on peripheral blood, taken on day 0 of AZD1222 vaccination. These receptors all come from an adult in good health.

The chain combines TRBV5-4 with TRBJ2-5, with D perhaps matching TRBD2 (6 bases). This CDR3 region has 14 residues. Germline V gene data show CDR1 as SGHNT and CDR2 as YYREEE (reference sequence). Deletions cut 3 bases from V and 3 bases from J, with 12 bases between. The CDR3 protein is CASSSWTIKETQYF. The CDR3 DNA follows: TGTGCCAGCAGCTCCTGGACTATCAAAGAGACCCAGTACTTC.

J is TRBJ2-3 and V is TRBV5-1; TRBD1 agrees at 7 bases. With 0 bases clipped from V and 6 bases from J, the junction kept 7 bases outside the gene matches. The CDR3 contains 15 residues. Germline V CDR1 and CDR2: SGHRS, YFSETQ. CDR3 bases: TGCGCCAGCAGCTTGGGGGTGACAGGGTCGGATACGCAGTATTTT. It encodes CASSLGVTGSDTQYF.

This sequence joins TRBV5-8 and TRBJ1-4; TRBD1 is a possible D gene (5 bases). The CDR3 runs to 16 residues. Looked up from germline, CDR1 is SGHTS and CDR2 is YDEGEE. The germline V and J ends were trimmed by 4 bases and 7 bases, with 20 bases remaining between them. CDR3 sequence: CASSVAWEGRSEKLFF. Written as DNA, the CDR3 is TGTGCCAGCAGCGTTGCGTGGGAGGGACGAAGTGAAAAACTGTTTTTT.

The genes are TRBV19 and TRBJ1-1, with 8 positions matching TRBD1. V lost 6 bases, J lost 11 bases, and 17 bases stayed unmatched. The CDR3 loop spans 15 amino acids. Germline V gene lookup returns CDR1 LNHDA and CDR2 SQIVND (reference sequence). The CDR3 DNA is TGTGCCAGTAGCCCGACCTTGGGCACAGGGGGACGGGCTTTCTTT. It specifies CASSPTLGTGGRAFF.

This sequence joins TRBV14 and TRBJ2-5, with D possibly matching TRBD2 (5 bases). With 4 bases removed from V and 11 bases from J, the gap between germline ends came to 11 bases. The length of the CDR3 is 11 residues. From germline, CDR1 is SGHDN and CDR2 FVKESK. In DNA, the CDR3 is TGTGCCAGCAGCCTCGGCGGGCCTCAGTACTTC. This sequence encodes CASSLGGPQYF.